The 13 T cell receptor beta chains listed next were all sequenced from one sample in a study of shared clonotypes between healthy human individuals. Data came from immunoSEQ multiplex PCR; TCRdb stores just in-frame clones and leaves some out. The sample yields 2 million to 2.5 million clones, more than 80% seen once. Sample: naive CD4+ T cells from PBMCs. Subset described: CD45RA+ positively selected. The receptors stem from a young man in good health. Some clones in this sample may be carry-over from other donors' samples.

This chain connects TRBV7-6 to TRBJ2-1; TRBD2 matches at 8 bases. Germline CDR1 is SGHVS and CDR2 is FNYEAQ. V was pared by 1 base and J by 6 bases, with 14 bases of the junction left unmatched. There are 18 residues in the CDR3. The CDR3 DNA reads as TGTGCCAGCAGCTTAGATCCCCCTCAGCGGGAGACCCCCAATGAGCAGTTCTTC. It translates to CASSLDPPQRETPNEQFF.

This clone has only a few counts. The gene calls are TRBV30 and TRBJ1-2, with D tentatively TRBD1 (5 bases). The CDR3 is 13 amino acids. The V gene lost 4 bases and the J gene lost 8 bases, with 17 bases spanning the gap. Germline CDR1 GTSNPN, CDR2 SVGIG (reference sequence). CDR3 residues: CAWTAQEFFGYTF. The CDR3 region has the DNA TGTGCCTGGACCGCACAGGAGTTCTTCGGCTACACCTTC.

Concerning this clone itself: Other DNA sequences in this sample translate to the same CDR3. The chain employs TRBV15 and TRBJ2-3; D perhaps matches TRBD2 (5 bases). The V gene's germline CDR1 is LNHNV and CDR2 YYDKDF (reference sequence). V dropped 0 bases and J dropped 0 bases, with 10 bases sitting between them. The CDR3 totals 16 residues. CDR3 DNA sequence: TGTGCCACCAGCAGAGATCGGCCGGGAAGCACAGATACGCAGTATTTT. Its translation is CATSRDRPGSTDTQYF.

This chain links TRBV6-5 with TRBJ2-7, with D possibly matching TRBD2 (6 bases). Germline loops: CDR1 MNHEY, CDR2 SVGAGI. V lost 3 bases, J lost 0 bases, and 9 bases lay in between. The CDR3 sequence is 14 residues long. CDR3 region: CASSYQRVSYEQYF. CDR3 nucleotide sequence: TGTGCCAGCAGTTATCAGCGGGTCTCCTACGAGCAGTACTTC.

This sequence joins TRBV28 and TRBJ2-2; maybe TRBD1 (5 bases). The CDR3 contains 16 residues. Between the trimmed V and J ends, which lost 6 bases and 6 bases, there was a span of 20 bases. Germline V lookup: CDR1 MDHEN, CDR2 SYDVKM. The CDR3, as DNA: TGTGCCAGCAGGCCCGAGTGGGGCGCGAGGTCCGGGGAGCTGTTTTTT. Protein: CASRPEWGARSGELFF. Together with reference TRBV28 and TRBJ2-2, the CDR3 gives the full variable domain: DVKVTQSSRYLVKRTGEKVFLECVQDMDHENMFWYRQDPGLGLRLIYFSYDVKMKEKGDIPEGYSVSREKKERFSLILESASTNQTSMYLCASRPEWGARSGELFFGEGSRLTVL.

The chain carries TRBV28 and TRBJ1-2; possibly TRBD1 for D (6 bases). Trimming took off 5 bases at V and 8 bases at J, with 15 bases between the two ends. Germline V gene lookup returns CDR1 MDHEN and CDR2 SYDVKM. The CDR3 totals 13 residues. The DNA of the CDR3 is TGTGCCAGCAGTCCTACAGGGCCGAAGGGCTACACCTTC. This translates into CASSPTGPKGYTF.

The V gene is TRBV2, the J gene TRBJ1-5; possible D gene TRBD1, 6 bases. Trimming took off 8 bases at V and 5 bases at J, with 16 bases between the two ends. The germline gives CDR1 SNHLY, CDR2 FYNNEI. The CDR3 contains 14 residues. CDR3 amino acids: CASSEEQGDQPQHF. Here the CDR3 DNA reads TGTGCCAGCTCCGAGGAACAGGGTGATCAGCCCCAGCATTTT.

In this sample, this clone turned up once. J is TRBJ1-1 and V is TRBV7-3; D gene uncertain. V was shortened by 3 bases and J by 4 bases, with 9 bases between the two germline ends. In germline, CDR1 is SGHTA, CDR2 FQGTGA. This CDR3 spans 13 amino acids. CDR3 sequence (DNA): TGTGCCAGCAGCTTTACAGAGGGCACTGAAGCTTTCTTT. It codes for CASSFTEGTEAFF.

CDR3 coding DNA: TGCGCCAGCAGGACGGGGAGGACTAGTGCTGAGACCCAGTACTTC. Translating it yields CASRTGRTSAETQYF. The genes are TRBV5-1 and TRBJ2-5, with 7 nucleotides matching TRBD2. CDR3 length equals 15 residues. CDR1 is SGHRS and CDR2 is YFSETQ in the germline V gene. Germline trimming cut 5 bases from V and 5 bases from J; bases unmatched to any gene: 12.

In DNA form, the CDR3 reads TGTGCCAGCAGTTTGCCGCGAATCTCAGCTTTCTTT. This gives the protein CASSLPRISAFF. J is TRBJ1-1 and V is TRBV28; D not certain. The germline V and J ends were trimmed by 3 bases and 10 bases, with 12 bases remaining between them. The CDR3 is made up of 12 amino acids. CDR1 MDHEN and CDR2 SYDVKM come from the germline V gene.

The rearrangement joins TRBV5-6 to TRBJ1-1; D may be TRBD1 (5 bases). Germline V gene sequence: CDR1 SGHDT, CDR2 YYEEEE. The V gene lost 4 bases and the J gene lost 1 base, with 11 bases spanning the gap. CDR3 length equals 14 residues. The CDR3, as DNA: TGTGCCAGCAGCCTCCAGGGTCCGAACACTGAAGCTTTCTTT. This translates into CASSLQGPNTEAFF.

The chain carries TRBV2 and TRBJ2-5; D not certain. Germline V CDR1 and CDR2: SNHLY, FYNNEI. The CDR3 consists of 13 residues. V was shortened by 4 bases and J by 0 bases, with 6 bases between the two germline ends. The CDR3 DNA reads as TGTGCCAGCAGTGTAGTAGACCAAGAGACCCAGTACTTC. Translating it yields CASSVVDQETQYF.

On this clone itself: The same CDR3 also results from other DNA sequences found in this sample. V and J are TRBV30 and TRBJ2-3, with D perhaps matching TRBD1 or TRBD2 (5 bases each). The CDR3 extends over 13 amino acids. Per germline, CDR1 GTSNPN and CDR2 SVGIG (reference sequence). The V end lost 0 bases, the J end lost 4 bases, and 8 bases lay between the germline ends. The CDR3 coding sequence is TGTGCCTGGAGTGTGGGGGTGGCAGATACGCAGTATTTT. It yields the protein CAWSVGVADTQYF.